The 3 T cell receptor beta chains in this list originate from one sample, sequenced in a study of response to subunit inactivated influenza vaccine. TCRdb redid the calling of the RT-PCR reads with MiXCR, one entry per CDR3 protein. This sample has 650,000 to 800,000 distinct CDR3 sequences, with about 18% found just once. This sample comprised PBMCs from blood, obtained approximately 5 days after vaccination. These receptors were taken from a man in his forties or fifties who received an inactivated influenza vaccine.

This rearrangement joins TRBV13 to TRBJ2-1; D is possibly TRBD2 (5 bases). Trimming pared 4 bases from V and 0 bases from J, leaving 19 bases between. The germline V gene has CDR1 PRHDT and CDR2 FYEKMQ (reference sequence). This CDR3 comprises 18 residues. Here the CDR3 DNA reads TGTGCCAGCAGCTGGACCTATGGAGCGGAGAGCTCCTACAATGAGCAGTTCTTC. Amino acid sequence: CASSWTYGAESSYNEQFF. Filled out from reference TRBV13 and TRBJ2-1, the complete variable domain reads AAGVIQSPRHLIKEKRETATLKCYPIPRHDTVYWYQQGPGQDPQFLISFYEKMQSDKGSIPDRFSAQQFSDYHSELNMSSLELGDSALYFCASSWTYGAESSYNEQFFGPGTRLTVL.

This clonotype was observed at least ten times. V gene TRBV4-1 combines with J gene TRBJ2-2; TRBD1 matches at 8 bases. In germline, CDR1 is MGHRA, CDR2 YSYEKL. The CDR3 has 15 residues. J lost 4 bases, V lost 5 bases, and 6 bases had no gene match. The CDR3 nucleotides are TGCGCCAGCAGCTATCGGACAGGGAGCACCGGGGAGCTGTTTTTT. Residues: CASSYRTGSTGELFF.

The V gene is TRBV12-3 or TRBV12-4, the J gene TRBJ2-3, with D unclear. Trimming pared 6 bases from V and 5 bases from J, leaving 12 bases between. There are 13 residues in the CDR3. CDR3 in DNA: TGTGCCAGCAGGCCCGGGTCCCTAGATACGCAGTATTTT. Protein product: CASRPGSLDTQYF.